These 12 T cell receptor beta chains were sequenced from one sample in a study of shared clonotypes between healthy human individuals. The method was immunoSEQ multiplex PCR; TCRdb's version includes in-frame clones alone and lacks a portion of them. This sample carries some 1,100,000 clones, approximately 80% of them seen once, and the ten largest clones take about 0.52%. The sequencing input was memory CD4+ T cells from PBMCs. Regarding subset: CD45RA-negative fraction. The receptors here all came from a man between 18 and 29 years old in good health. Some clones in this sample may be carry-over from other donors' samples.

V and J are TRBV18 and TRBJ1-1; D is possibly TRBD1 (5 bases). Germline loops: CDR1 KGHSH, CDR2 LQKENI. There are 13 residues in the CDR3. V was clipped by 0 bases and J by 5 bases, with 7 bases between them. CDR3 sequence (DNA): TGTGCCAGCTCACCACCGCCAGGGACTGAAGCTTTCTTT. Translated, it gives CASSPPPGTEAFF. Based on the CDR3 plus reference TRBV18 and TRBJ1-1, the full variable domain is NAGVMQNPRHLVRRRGQEARLRCSPMKGHSHVYWYRQLPEEGLKFMVYLQKENIIDESGMPKERFSAEFPKEGPSILRIQQVVRGDSAAYFCASSPPPGTEAFFGQGTRLTVV.

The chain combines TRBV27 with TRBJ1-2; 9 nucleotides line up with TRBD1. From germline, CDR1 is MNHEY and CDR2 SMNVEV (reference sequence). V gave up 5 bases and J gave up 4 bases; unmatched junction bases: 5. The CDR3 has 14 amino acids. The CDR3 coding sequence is TGTGCCAGCAGTACGGACAGGGGTTCCTATGGCTACACCTTC. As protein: CASSTDRGSYGYTF.

CDR3 residues: CASNPLTGGRNNEQFF. DNA of the CDR3: TGTGCCAGCAACCCCCTTACAGGGGGCCGAAACAATGAGCAGTTCTTC. J is TRBJ2-1 and V is TRBV2, with 9 bases identical to TRBD1. Trimming removed 7 bases from V and 5 bases from J; junction bases left unmatched: 12. The germline V gene encodes CDR1 SNHLY and CDR2 FYNNEI. The CDR3 covers 16 residues. Filled out from reference TRBV2 and TRBJ2-1, the complete variable domain reads EPEVTQTPSHQVTQMGQEVILRCVPISNHLYFYWYRQILGQKVEFLVSFYNNEISEKSEIFDDQFSVERPDGSNFTLKIRSTKLEDSAMYFCASNPLTGGRNNEQFFGPGTRLTVL.

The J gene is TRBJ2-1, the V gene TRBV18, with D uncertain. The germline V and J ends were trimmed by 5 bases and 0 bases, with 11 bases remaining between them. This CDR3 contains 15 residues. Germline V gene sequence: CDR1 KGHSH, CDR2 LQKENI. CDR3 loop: CASSTDGFSYNEQFF. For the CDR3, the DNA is TGTGCCAGCTCAACCGATGGTTTCTCCTACAATGAGCAGTTCTTC.

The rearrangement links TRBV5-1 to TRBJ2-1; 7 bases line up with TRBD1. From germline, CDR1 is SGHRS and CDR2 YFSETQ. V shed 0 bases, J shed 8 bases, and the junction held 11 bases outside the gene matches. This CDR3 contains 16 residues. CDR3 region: CASSLDPGGLWDEQFF. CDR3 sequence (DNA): TGCGCCAGCAGCTTGGATCCAGGGGGTTTGTGGGATGAGCAGTTCTTC.

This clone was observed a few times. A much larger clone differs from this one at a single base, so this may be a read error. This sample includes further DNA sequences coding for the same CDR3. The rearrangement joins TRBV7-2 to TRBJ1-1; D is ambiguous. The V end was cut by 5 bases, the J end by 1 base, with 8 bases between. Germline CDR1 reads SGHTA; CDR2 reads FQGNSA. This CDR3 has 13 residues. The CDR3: CASSRQENTEAFF. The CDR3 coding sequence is TGTGCCAGCAGCCGACAAGAGAACACTGAAGCTTTCTTT. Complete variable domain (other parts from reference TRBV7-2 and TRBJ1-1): GAGVSQSPSNKVTEKGKDVELRCDPISGHTALYWYRQSLGQGLEFLIYFQGNSAPDKSGLPSDRFSAERTGGSVSTLTIQRTQQEDSAVYLCASSRQENTEAFFGQGTRLTVV.

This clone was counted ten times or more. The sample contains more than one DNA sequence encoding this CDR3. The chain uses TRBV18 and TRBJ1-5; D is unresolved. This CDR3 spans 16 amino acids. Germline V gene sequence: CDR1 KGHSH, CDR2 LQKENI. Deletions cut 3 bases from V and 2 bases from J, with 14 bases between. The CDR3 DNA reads TGTGCCAGCTCACCGGGAGCTATCCGGGGCAATCAGCCCCAGCATTTT. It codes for CASSPGAIRGNQPQHF.

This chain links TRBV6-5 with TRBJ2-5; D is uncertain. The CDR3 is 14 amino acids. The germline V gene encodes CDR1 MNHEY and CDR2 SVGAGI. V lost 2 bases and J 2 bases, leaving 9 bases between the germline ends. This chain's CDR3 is CASSYNLGQETQYF. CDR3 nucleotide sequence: TGTGCCAGCAGTTACAACCTGGGGCAAGAGACCCAGTACTTC.

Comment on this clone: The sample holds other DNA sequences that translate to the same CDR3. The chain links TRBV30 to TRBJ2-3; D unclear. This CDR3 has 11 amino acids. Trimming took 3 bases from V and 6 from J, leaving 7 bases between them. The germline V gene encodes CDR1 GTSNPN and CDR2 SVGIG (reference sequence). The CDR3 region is CAWSEGDTQYF. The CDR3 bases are TGTGCCTGGAGCGAAGGGGATACGCAGTATTTT.

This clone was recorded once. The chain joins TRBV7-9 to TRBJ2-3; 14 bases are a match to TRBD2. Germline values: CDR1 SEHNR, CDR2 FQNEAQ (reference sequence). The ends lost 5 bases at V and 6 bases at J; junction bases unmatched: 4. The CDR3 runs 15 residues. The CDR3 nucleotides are TGTGCCAGCAGCCCGGGACTAGCGGGAGTTGATACGCAGTATTTT. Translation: CASSPGLAGVDTQYF.

The CDR3 DNA sequence: TGCGCCAGCAGCCGCAGCCGGGACTTGCTCTCCTACGAGCAGTACTTC. Its translation is CASSRSRDLLSYEQYF. V is TRBV5-1 and J is TRBJ2-7; D may be TRBD2 (6 bases). Germline V lookup: CDR1 SGHRS, CDR2 YFSETQ. Trimming removed 4 bases at V and 0 bases at J, with 17 bases between. The CDR3 is 16 residues long. Variable domain in full (rest from reference TRBV5-1 and TRBJ2-7): KAGVTQTPRYLIKTRGQQVTLSCSPISGHRSVSWYQQTPGQGLQFLFEYFSETQRNKGNFPGRFSGRQFSNSRSEMNVSTLELGDSALYLCASSRSRDLLSYEQYFGPGTRLTVT.

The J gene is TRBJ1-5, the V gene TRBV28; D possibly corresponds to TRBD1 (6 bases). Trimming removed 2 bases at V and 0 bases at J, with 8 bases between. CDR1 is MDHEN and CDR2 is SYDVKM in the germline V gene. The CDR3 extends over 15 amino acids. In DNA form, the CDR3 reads TGTGCCAGCAGTTTACGACAGGATAGCAATCAGCCCCAGCATTTT. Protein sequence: CASSLRQDSNQPQHF.